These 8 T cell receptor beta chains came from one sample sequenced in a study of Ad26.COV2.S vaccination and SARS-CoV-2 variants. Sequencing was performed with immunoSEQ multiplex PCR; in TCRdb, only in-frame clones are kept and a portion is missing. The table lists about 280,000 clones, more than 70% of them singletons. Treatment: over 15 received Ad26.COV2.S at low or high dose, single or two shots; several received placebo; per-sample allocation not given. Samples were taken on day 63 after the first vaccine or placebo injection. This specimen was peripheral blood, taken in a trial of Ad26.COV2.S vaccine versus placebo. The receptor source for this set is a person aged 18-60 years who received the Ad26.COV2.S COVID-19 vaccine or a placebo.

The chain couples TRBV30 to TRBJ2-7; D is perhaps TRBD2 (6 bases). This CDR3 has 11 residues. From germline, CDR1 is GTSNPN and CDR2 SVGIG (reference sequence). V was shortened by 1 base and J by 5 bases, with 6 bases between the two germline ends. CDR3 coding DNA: TGTGCCTGGAGTGGGAGGGACGAGCAGTACTTC. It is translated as CAWSGRDEQYF.

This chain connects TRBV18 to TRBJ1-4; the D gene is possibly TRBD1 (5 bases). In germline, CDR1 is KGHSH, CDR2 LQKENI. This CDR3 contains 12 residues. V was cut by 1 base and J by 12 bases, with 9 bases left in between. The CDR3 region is CASSPRGGELFF. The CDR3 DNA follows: TGTGCCAGCTCACCACGGGGCGGGGAACTGTTTTTT.

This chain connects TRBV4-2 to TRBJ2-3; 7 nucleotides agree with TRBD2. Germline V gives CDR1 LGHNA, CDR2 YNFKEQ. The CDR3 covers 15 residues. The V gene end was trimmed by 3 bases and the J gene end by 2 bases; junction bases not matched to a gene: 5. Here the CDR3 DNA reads TGTGCCAGCAGCCAGCGGGGGAGAAACACAGATACGCAGTATTTT. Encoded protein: CASSQRGRNTDTQYF.

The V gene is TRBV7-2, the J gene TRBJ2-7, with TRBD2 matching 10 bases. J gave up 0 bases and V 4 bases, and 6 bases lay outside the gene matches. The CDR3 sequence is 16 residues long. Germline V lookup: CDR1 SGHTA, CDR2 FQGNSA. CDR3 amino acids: CASSSRLAGSSYEQYF. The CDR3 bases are TGTGCCAGCAGCTCTCGACTAGCGGGTAGCTCCTACGAGCAGTACTTC.

CDR3 nucleotide sequence: TGTGCCAGCAGACCTACTACTAGCGTCGCTTACGAGCAGTACTTC. Translating it yields CASRPTTSVAYEQYF. The V and J genes are TRBV4-2 and TRBJ2-7, with TRBD2 identical over 7 bases. The CDR3 runs to 15 residues. Germline values: CDR1 LGHNA, CDR2 YNFKEQ. V lost 6 bases and J lost 4; bases outside the gene matches: 12.

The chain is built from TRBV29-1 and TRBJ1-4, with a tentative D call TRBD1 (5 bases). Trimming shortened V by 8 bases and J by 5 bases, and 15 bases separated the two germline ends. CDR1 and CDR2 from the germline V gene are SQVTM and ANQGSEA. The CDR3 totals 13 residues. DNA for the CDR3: TGCAGCATCGGGAGGGGTGCCAATGAAAAACTGTTTTTT. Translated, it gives CSIGRGANEKLFF.

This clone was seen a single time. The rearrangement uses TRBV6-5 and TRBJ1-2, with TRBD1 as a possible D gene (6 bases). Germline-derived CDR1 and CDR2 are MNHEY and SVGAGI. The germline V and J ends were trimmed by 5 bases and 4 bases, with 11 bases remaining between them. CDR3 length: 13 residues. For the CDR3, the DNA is TGTGCCAGCAGTCGGACAGCTACCTATGGCTACACCTTC. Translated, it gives CASSRTATYGYTF.

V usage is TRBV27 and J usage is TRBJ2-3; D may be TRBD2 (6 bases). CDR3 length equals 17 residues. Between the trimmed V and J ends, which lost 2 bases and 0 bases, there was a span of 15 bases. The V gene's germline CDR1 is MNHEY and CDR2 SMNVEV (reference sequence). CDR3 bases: TGTGCCAGCAGTTTAAGGCTCCCGGGAGAAAGCACAGATACGCAGTATTTT. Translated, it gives CASSLRLPGESTDTQYF.